This entry features one T cell receptor (beta chain) sequence. Its antigen is still unknown. The data stem from a study of T cell repertoires in cytomegalovirus infection. As for the study in general: HLA-B-restricted CMV epitopes that are well studied, plus recently identified HLA-C-restricted ones, were used by the study. Study observations and caveats: HLA-C-restricted CMV-specific TCR beta clonotypes prevailed in the ex vivo response.

TCRdb used MiXCR to reprocess the reads, holding one entry per CDR3 protein. Altogether 700,000 to 900,000 distinct CDR3 sequences are present, roughly 29% being singletons, with the ten largest covering less than 15%. The CDR3 consists of 14 residues. Germline CDR1 is SGHNT and CDR2 is YYREEE (reference sequence). The ends were cut back, 0 bases at V and 6 bases at J, with 12 bases in the middle. The rearrangement joins TRBV5-4 to TRBJ1-2; D unresolved. The sequences come from cultured CD8+ T cells from PBMCs, collected from culture after CMV antigen stimulation. This TCR derives from a human donor in good health (CMV status not recorded). Some clones in this sample may be carry-over from other donors' samples. CDR3 in DNA: TGTGCCAGCAGCTTGGTTGGTGAAACGGATGGCTACACCTTC. This translates into CASSLVGETDGYTF.